What follows is one T cell receptor beta chain and its context. As yet, its antigen is unknown. This specimen belongs to a study of cytomegalovirus exposure and HLA in healthy donors. Study-wide background: Per a later analysis, the approximately 690 first-cohort and some 110 validation repertoires shared one platform.

Overall study findings and caveats: Among the CMV-associated chains, a few were confirmed in vitro as specific for CMV antigens.

Profiled with immunoSEQ multiplex PCR; TCRdb holds only in-frame clones, not every one. The sample has about 130,000 clones, around 89% seen once. The TCR sequence derives from a woman in her 30s in good health and CMV-seropositive. Sequenced material: PBMCs.

This CDR3 is CASSQDPGSTIYTQYF. As DNA, the CDR3 is TGCGCCAGCAGCCAAGATCCCGGGAGTACTATATATACGCAGTATTTT. This chain links TRBV4-1 with TRBJ2-3; weak D call: TRBD2 (6 bases). CDR3 size: 16 residues. CDR1 and CDR2 from the germline V gene are MGHRA and YSYEKL. V was cut by 0 bases and J by 7 bases, with 17 bases left in between.